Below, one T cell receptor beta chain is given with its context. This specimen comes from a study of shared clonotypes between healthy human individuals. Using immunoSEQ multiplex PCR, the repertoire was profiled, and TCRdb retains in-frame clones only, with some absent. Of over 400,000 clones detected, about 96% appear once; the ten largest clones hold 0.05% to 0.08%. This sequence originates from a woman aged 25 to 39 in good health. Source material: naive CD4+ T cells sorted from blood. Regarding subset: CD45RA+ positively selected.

CDR3 DNA: TGTGCCAGTAGTCGGACTAGCGGGAGTTATGAGCAGTTCTTC. This encodes CASSRTSGSYEQFF. This chain links TRBV19 with TRBJ2-1, with TRBD2 matching 13 bases. Germline CDR1 LNHDA, CDR2 SQIVND (reference sequence). CDR3 length: 14 amino acids. Trimming cost V 5 bases and J 8 bases; bases outside gene matches: 3.